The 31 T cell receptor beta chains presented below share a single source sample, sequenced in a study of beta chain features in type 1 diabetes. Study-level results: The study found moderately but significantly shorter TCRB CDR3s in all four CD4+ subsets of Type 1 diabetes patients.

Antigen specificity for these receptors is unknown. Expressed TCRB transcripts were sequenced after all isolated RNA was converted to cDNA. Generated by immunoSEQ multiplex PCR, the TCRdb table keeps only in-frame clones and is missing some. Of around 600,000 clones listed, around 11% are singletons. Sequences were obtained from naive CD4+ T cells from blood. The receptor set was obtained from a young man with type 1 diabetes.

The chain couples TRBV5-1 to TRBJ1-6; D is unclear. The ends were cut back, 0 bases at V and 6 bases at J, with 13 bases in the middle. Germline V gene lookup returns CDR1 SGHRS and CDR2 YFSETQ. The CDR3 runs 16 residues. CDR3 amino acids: CASSLVGLGGNSPLHF. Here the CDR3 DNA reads TGCGCCAGCAGCTTGGTTGGGTTGGGTGGTAATTCACCCCTCCACTTT. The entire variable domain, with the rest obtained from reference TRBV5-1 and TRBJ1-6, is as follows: KAGVTQTPRYLIKTRGQQVTLSCSPISGHRSVSWYQQTPGQGLQFLFEYFSETQRNKGNFPGRFSGRQFSNSRSEMNVSTLELGDSALYLCASSLVGLGGNSPLHFGNGTRLTVT.

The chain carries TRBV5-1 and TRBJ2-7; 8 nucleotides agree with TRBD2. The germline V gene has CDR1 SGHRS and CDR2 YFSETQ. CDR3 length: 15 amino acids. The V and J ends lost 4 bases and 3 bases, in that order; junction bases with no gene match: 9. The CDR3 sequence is CASSVNSGVYYEQYF. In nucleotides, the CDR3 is TGCGCCAGCAGCGTGAATAGCGGGGTCTACTACGAGCAGTACTTC.

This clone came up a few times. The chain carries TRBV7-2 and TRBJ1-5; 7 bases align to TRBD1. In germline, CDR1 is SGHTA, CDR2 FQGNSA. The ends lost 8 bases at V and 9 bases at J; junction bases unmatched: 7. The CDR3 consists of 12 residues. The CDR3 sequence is CASGQERRPQHF. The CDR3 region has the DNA TGTGCCAGCGGACAGGAGCGTCGGCCCCAGCATTTT.

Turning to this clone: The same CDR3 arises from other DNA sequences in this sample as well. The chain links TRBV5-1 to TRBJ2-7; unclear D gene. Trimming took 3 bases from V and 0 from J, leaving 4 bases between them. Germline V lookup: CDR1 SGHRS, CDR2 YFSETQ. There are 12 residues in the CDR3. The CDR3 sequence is CASSSSSYEQYF. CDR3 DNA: TGCGCCAGCAGCTCAAGCTCCTACGAGCAGTACTTC.

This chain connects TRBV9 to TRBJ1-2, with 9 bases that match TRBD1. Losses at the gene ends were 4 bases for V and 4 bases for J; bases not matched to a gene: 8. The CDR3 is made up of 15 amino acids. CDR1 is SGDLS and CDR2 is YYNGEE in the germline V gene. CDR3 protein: CASSSGQGHSYGYTF. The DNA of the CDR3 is TGTGCCAGCAGCTCGGGACAGGGACATTCCTATGGCTACACCTTC.

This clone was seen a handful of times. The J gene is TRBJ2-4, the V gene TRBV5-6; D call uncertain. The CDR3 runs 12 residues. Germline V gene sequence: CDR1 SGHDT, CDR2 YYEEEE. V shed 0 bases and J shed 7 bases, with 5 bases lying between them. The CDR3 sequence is CASSLGSNIQYF. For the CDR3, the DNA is TGTGCCAGCAGCTTGGGCTCTAACATTCAGTACTTC.

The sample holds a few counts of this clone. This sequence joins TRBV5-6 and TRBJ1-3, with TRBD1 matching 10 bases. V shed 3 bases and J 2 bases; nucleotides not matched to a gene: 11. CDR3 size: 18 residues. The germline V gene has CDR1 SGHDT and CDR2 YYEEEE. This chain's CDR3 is CASSSGQGIPYTGNTIYF. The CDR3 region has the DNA TGTGCCAGCAGCTCGGGACAGGGGATCCCCTATACTGGAAACACCATATATTTT.

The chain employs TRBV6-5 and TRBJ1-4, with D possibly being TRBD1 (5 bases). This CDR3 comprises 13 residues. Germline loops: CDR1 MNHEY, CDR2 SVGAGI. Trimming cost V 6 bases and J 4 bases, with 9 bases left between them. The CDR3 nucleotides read TGTGCCAGCAGAGGGACGAATAATGAAAAACTGTTTTTT. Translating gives CASRGTNNEKLFF.

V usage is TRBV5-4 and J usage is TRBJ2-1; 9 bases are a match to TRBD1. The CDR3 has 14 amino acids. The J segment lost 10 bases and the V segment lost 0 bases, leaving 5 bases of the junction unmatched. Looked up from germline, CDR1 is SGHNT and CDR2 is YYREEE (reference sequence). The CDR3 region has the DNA TGTGCCAGCAGCTTGGGACAGGGGGTGATGGAGCAGTTCTTC. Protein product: CASSLGQGVMEQFF.

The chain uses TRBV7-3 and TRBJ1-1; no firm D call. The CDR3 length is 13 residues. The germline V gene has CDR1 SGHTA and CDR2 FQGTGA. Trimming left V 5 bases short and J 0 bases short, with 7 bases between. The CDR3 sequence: CASSAGLNTEAFF. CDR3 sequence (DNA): TGTGCCAGCAGCGCTGGGTTGAACACTGAAGCTTTCTTT.

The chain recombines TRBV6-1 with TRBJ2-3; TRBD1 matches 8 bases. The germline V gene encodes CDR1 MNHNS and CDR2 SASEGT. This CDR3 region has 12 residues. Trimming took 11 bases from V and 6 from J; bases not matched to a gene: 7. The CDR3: CAASRGPDTQYF. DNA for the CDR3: TGTGCCGCCTCCAGGGGGCCGGATACGCAGTATTTT.

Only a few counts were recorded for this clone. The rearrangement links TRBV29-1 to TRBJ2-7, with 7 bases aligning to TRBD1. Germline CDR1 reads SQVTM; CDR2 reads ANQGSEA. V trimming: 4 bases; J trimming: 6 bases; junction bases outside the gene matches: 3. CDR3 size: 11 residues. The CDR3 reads CSVGQGGEQYF. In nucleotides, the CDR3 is TGCAGCGTTGGACAGGGTGGCGAGCAGTACTTC.

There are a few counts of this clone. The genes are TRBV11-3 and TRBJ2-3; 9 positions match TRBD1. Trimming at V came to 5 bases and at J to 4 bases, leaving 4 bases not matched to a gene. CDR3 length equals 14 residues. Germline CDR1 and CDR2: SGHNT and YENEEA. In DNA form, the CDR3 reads TGTGCCAGCAGCCTACGACAGGGGGCAGATACGCAGTATTTT. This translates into CASSLRQGADTQYF.

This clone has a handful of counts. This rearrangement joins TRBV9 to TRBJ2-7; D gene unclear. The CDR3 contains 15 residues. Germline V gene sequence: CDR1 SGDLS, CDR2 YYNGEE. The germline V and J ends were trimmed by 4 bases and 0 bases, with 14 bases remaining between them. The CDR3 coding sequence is TGTGCCAGCAGCCCACGTGGAACCTACTCCTACGAGCAGTACTTC. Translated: CASSPRGTYSYEQYF.

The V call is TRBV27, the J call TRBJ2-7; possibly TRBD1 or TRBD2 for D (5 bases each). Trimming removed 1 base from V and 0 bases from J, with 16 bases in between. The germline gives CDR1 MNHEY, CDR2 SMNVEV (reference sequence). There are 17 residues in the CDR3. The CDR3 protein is CASSLLKGSGSSYEQYF. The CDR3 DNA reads TGTGCCAGCAGTTTATTAAAAGGTTCAGGGAGCTCCTACGAGCAGTACTTC.

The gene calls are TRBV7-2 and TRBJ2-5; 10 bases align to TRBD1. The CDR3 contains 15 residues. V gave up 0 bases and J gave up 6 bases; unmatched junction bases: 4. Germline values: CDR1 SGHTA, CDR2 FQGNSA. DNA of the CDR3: TGTGCCAGCAGCTTAGCGACAGGGGGCGCGAAGACCCAGTACTTC. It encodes CASSLATGGAKTQYF.

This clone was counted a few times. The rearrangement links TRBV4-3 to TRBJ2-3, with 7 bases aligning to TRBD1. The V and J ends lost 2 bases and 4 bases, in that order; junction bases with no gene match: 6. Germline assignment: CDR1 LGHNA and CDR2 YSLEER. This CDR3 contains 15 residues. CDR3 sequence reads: CASSQTGEIADTQYF. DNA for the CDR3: TGCGCCAGCAGCCAAACAGGGGAGATTGCAGATACGCAGTATTTT.

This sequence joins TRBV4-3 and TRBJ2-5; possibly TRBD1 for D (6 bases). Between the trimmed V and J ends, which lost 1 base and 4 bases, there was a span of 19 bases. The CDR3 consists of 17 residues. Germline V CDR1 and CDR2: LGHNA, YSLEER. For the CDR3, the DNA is TGCGCCAGCAGCCAAGGGGGAACTCTGGGGGCTGCAGAGACCCAGTACTTC. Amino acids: CASSQGGTLGAAETQYF.

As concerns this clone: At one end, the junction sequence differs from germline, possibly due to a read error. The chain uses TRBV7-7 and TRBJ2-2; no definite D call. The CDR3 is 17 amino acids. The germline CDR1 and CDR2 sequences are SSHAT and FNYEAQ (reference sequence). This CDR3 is CASSSALASANTGELFF. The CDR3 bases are TGTGCTAGCAGCTCTGCTCTTGCTTCCGCGAACACCGGGGAGCTGTTTTTT.

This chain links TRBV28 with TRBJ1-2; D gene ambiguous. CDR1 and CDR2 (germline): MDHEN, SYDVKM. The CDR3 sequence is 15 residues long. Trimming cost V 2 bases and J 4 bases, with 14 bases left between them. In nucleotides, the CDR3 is TGTGCCAGCAGTTTAGGGCACCCATCGCCCTATGGCTACACCTTC. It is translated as CASSLGHPSPYGYTF.

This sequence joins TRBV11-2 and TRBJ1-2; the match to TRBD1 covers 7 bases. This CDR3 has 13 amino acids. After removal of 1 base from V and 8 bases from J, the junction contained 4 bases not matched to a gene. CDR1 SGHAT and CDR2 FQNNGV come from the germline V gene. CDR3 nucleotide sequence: TGTGCCAGCAGCTTAGCACAGGGGATGGGCTACACCTTC. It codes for CASSLAQGMGYTF. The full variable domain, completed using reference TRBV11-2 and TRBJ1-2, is EAGVAQSPRYKIIEKRQSVAFWCNPISGHATLYWYQQILGQGPKLLIQFQNNGVVDDSQLPKDRFSAERLKGVDSTLKIQPAKLEDSAVYLCASSLAQGMGYTFGSGTRLTVV.

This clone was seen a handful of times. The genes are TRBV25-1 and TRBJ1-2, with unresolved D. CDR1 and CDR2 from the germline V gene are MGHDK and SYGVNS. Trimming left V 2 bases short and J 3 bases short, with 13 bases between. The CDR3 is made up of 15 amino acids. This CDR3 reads CASSERQAIDYGYTF. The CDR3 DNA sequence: TGTGCCAGCAGTGAAAGGCAGGCTATTGACTATGGCTACACCTTC.

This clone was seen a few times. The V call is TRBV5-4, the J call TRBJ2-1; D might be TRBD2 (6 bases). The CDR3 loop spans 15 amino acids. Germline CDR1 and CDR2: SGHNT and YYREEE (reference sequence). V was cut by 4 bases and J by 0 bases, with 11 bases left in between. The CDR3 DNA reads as TGTGCCAGCAGCCAAGCGACTAGCTCCTACAATGAGCAGTTCTTC. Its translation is CASSQATSSYNEQFF.

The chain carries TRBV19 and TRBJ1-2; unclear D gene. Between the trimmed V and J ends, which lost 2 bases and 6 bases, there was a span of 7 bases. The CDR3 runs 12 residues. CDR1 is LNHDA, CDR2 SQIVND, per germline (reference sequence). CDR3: CASSIRRDGYTF. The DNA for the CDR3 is TGTGCCAGTAGTATACGGAGGGATGGCTACACCTTC.

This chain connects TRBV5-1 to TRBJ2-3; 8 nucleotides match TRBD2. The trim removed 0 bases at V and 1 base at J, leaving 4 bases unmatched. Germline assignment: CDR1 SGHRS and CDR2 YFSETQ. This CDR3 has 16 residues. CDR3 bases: TGCGCCAGCAGCTTGGTAGCGCGGGGGGGCACAGATACGCAGTATTTT. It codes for CASSLVARGGTDTQYF.

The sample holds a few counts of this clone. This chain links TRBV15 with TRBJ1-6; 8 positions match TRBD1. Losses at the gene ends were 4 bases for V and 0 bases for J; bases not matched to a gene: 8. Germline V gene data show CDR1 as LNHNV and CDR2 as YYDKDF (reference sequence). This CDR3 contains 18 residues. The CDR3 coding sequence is TGTGCCACCAGCAAACGACAGGGGACGAACTCCTATAATTCACCCCTCCACTTT. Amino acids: CATSKRQGTNSYNSPLHF.

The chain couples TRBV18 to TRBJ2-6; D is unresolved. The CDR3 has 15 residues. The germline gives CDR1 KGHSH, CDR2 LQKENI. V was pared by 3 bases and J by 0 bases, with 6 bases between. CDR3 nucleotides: TGTGCCAGCTCACCGCAGGCCTCTGGGGCCAACGTCCTGACTTTC. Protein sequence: CASSPQASGANVLTF.

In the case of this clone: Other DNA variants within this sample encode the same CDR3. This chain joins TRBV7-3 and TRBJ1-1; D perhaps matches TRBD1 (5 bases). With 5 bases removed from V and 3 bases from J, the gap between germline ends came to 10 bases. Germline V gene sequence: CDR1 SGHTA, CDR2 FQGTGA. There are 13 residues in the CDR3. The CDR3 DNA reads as TGTGCCAGCAGCCCTCGAGGGGACACTGAAGCTTTCTTT. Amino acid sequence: CASSPRGDTEAFF. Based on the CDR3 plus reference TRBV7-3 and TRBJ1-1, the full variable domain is GAGVSQTPSNKVTEKGKYVELRCDPISGHTALYWYRQSLGQGPEFLIYFQGTGAADDSGLPNDRFFAVRPEGSVSTLKIQRTERGDSAVYLCASSPRGDTEAFFGQGTRLTVV.

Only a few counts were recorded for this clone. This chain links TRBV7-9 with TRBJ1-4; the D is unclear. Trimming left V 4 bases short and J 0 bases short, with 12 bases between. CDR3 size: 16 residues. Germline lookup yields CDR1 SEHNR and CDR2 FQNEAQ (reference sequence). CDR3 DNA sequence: TGTGCCAGCAGCTCCAGCTGGCCAACAACTAATGAAAAACTGTTTTTT. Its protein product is CASSSSWPTTNEKLFF.

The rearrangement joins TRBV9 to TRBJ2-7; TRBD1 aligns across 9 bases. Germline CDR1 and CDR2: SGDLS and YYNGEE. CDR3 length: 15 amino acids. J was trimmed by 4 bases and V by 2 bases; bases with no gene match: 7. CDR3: CASSVSGTGTYEQYF. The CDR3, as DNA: TGTGCCAGCAGCGTCTCCGGGACAGGGACTTACGAGCAGTACTTC.

CDR3 DNA sequence: TGTGCCAGCAGCTTAACCGGGAACGGCCCAGATACGCAGTATTTT. It yields the protein CASSLTGNGPDTQYF. This rearrangement joins TRBV7-9 to TRBJ2-3, with D perhaps TRBD2 (5 bases). In germline, CDR1 is SEHNR, CDR2 FQNEAQ (reference sequence). The CDR3 runs 15 residues. V gave up 2 bases and J gave up 4 bases, with 13 bases separating them.